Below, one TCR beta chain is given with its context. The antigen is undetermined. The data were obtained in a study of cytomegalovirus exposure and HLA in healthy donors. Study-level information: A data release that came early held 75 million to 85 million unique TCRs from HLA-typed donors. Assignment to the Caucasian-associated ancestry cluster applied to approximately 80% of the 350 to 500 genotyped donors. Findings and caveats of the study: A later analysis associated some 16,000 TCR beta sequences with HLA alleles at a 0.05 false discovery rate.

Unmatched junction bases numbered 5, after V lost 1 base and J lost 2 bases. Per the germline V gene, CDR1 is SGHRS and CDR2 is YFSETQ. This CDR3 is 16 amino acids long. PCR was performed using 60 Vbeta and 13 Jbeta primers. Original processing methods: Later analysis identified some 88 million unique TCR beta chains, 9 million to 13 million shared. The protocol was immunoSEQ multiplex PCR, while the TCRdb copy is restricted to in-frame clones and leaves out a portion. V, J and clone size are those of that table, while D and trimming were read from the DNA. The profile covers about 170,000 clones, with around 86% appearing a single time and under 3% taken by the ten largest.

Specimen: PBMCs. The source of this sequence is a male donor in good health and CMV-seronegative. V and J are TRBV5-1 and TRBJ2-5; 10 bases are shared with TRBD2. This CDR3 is CASSLPPTSGQETQYF. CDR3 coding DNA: TGCGCCAGCAGCTTGCCCCCGACTAGCGGGCAAGAGACCCAGTACTTC.